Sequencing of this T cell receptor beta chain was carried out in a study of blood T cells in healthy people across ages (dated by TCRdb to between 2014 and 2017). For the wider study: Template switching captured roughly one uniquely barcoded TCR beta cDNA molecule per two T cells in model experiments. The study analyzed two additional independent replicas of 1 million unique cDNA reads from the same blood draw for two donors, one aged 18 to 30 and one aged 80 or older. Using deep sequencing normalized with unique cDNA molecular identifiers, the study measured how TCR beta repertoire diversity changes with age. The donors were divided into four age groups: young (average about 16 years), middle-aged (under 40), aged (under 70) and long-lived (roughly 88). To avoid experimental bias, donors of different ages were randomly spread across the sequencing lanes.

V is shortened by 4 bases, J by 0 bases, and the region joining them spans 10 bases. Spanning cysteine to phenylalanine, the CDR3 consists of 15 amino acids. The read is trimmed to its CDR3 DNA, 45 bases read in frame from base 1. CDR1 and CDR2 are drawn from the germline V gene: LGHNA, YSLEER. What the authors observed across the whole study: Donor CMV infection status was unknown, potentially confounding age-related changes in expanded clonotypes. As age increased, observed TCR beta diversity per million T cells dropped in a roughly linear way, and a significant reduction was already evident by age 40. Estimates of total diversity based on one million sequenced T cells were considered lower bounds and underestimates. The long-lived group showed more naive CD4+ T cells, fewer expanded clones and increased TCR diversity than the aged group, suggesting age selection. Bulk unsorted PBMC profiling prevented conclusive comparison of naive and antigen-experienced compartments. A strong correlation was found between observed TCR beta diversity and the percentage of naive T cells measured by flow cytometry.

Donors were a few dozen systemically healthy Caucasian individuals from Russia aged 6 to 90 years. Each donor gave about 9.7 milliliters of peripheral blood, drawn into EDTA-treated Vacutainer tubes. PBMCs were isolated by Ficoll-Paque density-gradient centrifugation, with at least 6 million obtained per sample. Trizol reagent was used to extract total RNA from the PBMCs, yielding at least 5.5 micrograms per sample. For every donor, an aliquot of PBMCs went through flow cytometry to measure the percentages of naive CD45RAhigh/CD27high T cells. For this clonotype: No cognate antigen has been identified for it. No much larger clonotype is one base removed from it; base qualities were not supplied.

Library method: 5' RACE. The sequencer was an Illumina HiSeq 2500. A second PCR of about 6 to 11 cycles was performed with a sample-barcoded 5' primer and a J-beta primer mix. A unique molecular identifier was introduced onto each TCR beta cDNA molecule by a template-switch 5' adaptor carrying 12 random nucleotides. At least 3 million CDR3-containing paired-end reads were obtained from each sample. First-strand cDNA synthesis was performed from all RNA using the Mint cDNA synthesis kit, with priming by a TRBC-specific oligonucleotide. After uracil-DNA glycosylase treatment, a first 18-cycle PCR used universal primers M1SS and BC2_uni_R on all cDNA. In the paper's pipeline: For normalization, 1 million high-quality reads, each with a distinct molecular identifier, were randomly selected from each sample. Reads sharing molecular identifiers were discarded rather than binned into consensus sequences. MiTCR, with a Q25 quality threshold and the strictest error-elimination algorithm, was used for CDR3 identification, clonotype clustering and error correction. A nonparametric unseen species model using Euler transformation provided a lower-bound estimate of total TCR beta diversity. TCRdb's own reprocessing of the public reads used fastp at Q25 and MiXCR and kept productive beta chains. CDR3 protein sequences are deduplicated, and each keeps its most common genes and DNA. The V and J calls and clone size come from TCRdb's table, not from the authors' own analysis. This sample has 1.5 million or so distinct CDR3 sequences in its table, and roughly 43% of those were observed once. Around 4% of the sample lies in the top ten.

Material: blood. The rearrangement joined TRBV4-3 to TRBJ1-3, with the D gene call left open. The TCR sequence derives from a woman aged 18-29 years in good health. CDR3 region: CASSPQTISGNTIYF. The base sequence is TGCGCCAGCAGCCCACAGACCATCTCTGGAAACACCATATATTTT.